This T cell receptor (beta chain) was retrieved from a study of OX40 agonist ivuxolimab in advanced cancers. Study-wide points: Expanded clones were, on average, more numerous in CD8+ T cells than in CD4+.

Germline V gene sequence: CDR1 SGDLS, CDR2 YYNGEE. This CDR3 region has 14 residues. V was cut by 0 bases and J by 5 bases, with 9 bases left in between. Sequencing was performed with immunoSEQ multiplex PCR; in TCRdb, only in-frame clones are kept and a portion is missing. The sample lists around 50,000 clones; roughly 90% were seen once. Of note for this clone: The antigen is not known.

This chain uses TRBV9 with TRBJ2-1; D is unclear. The TCR comes from an adult with an advanced solid tumor such as melanoma, head and neck, liver or kidney cancer. The sample consisted of CD4+ or CD8+ T cells sorted from blood, taken in a trial of the OX40 agonist ivuxolimab. The CDR3 DNA is TGTGCCAGCAGCGTAGCACTATCAGACAATGAGCAGTTCTTC. Amino acids: CASSVALSDNEQFF. The full variable domain, completed using reference TRBV9 and TRBJ2-1, is DSGVTQTPKHLITATGQRVTLRCSPRSGDLSVYWYQQSLDQGLQFLIQYYNGEERAKGNILERFSAQQFPDLHSELNLSSLELGDSALYFCASSVALSDNEQFFGPGTRLTVL.